Below are 10 T cell receptor beta chains sequenced from a single sample in a study of T cell repertoires in cytomegalovirus infection. TCRdb re-derived calls from the reads in MiXCR, one entry per CDR3 protein. The sample holds more than 200,000 distinct CDR3 sequences, roughly 9.1% seen once. Sequenced material: PBMCs. These receptors came from a human donor in good health (CMV status not recorded). Some clones in this sample may be carry-over from other donors' samples.

J is TRBJ2-5 and V is TRBV6-2 or TRBV6-3; TRBD2 might be the D (6 bases). CDR1 and CDR2 (germline): MNHEY, SVGEGT. Trimming pared 2 bases from V and 4 bases from J, leaving 14 bases between. This CDR3 comprises 15 residues. Here the CDR3 DNA reads TGTGCCAGCAGTTACCAGGGACTGCAAGGAGAGACCCAGTACTTC. Translation: CASSYQGLQGETQYF.

This clonotype showed up many times. The rearrangement links TRBV7-2 to TRBJ1-4; D ambiguous. V lost 2 bases and J 2 bases, leaving 12 bases between the germline ends. The germline V gene has CDR1 SGHTA and CDR2 FQGNSA. This CDR3 has 16 amino acids. CDR3 loop: CASSLPELGTNEKLFF. CDR3 nucleotide sequence: TGTGCCAGCAGCTTACCCGAGCTCGGGACTAATGAAAAACTGTTTTTT.

The chain couples TRBV6-5 to TRBJ2-7; 11 bases match TRBD2. The CDR3 sequence is 15 residues long. V was clipped by 6 bases and J by 3 bases; unmatched bases: 7. Germline V gene data show CDR1 as MNHEY and CDR2 as SVGAGI. In DNA form, the CDR3 reads TGTGCCAGCAGGGTTAGCGGGAGGGATTACTACGAGCAGTACTTC. Protein: CASRVSGRDYYEQYF.

This clonotype was counted between two and nine times. The chain joins TRBV7-9 to TRBJ1-5; D ambiguous. Trimming stripped 4 bases from V and 11 bases from J, with 21 bases between. CDR3 length: 15 amino acids. Germline CDR1 is SEHNR and CDR2 is FQNEAQ (reference sequence). This chain's CDR3 is CASSSEGMAGGSQHF. In DNA, the CDR3 is TGTGCCAGCAGCTCGGAGGGAATGGCGGGCGGTTCCCAGCATTTT.

In its sample, this clonotype was seen many times. The chain's CDR3 is CASSPGPGIDNEQFF. In DNA, the CDR3 is TGTGCCAGCAGCCCCGGGCCGGGGATTGACAATGAGCAGTTCTTC. The genes are TRBV7-6 and TRBJ2-1; possibly TRBD2 for D (5 bases). The V end was cut by 5 bases, the J end by 5 bases, with 16 bases between. Per germline, CDR1 SGHVS and CDR2 FNYEAQ. The CDR3 has 15 amino acids.

The CDR3 DNA follows: TGTGCCAGCAGTCCCCGGGACACAGAGCAGTTCTTC. This translates into CASSPRDTEQFF. The V and J genes are TRBV27 and TRBJ2-1, with D perhaps matching TRBD1 (6 bases). CDR3 length equals 12 residues. Trimming removed 5 bases at V and 10 bases at J, with 12 bases between. Germline-derived CDR1 and CDR2 are MNHEY and SMNVEV (reference sequence).

Only a few counts were recorded for this clonotype. This sequence joins TRBV18 and TRBJ2-6, with 9 nucleotides matching TRBD1. The length of the CDR3 is 17 residues. Germline trimming cut 6 bases from V and 3 bases from J; bases unmatched to any gene: 9. Germline values: CDR1 KGHSH, CDR2 LQKENI. DNA for the CDR3: TGTGCCAGCTCCCCGTGGGACAGGGAATATGGGGCCAACGTCCTGACTTTC. This sequence encodes CASSPWDREYGANVLTF.

This clonotype was detected only once. The gene calls are TRBV6-2 or TRBV6-3 and TRBJ2-7, with unresolved D. V lost 2 bases, J lost 3 bases, and 8 bases lay in between. In germline, CDR1 is MNHEY, CDR2 SVGEGT. This CDR3 has 13 amino acids. CDR3 in amino acids: CASSYTIFYEQYF. DNA for the CDR3: TGTGCCAGCAGTTACACAATTTTCTACGAGCAGTACTTC.

This clonotype was counted ten times or more. The chain recombines TRBV7-2 with TRBJ2-7; D remains unclear. Trimming removed 3 bases at V and 1 base at J, with 10 bases between. CDR3 length: 14 residues. Germline CDR1 is SGHTA and CDR2 is FQGNSA. The CDR3 bases are TGTGCCAGCAGCTTCACAGTAGAATCCTACGAGCAGTACTTC. As protein: CASSFTVESYEQYF.

This clonotype was counted only a few times. The gene calls are TRBV2 and TRBJ2-7; D gene ambiguous. Looked up from germline, CDR1 is SNHLY and CDR2 is FYNNEI. With 11 bases removed from V and 3 bases from J, the gap between germline ends came to 26 bases. This CDR3 comprises 16 residues. The CDR3 nucleotides read TGTGCCCAAGGTCCCCTGAGTCCCCTCACAAGCTACGAGCAGTACTTC. This sequence encodes CAQGPLSPLTSYEQYF.